These 10 T cell receptor beta chains were sequenced from one sample in a study of OX40 agonist ivuxolimab in advanced cancers. The method was immunoSEQ multiplex PCR; TCRdb's version includes in-frame clones alone and lacks a portion of them. The table includes approximately 80,000 clones, roughly 87% detected once. The sequences come from CD4+ or CD8+ T cells sorted from blood, collected in a trial of the OX40 agonist ivuxolimab. The receptor source for this set is an adult with an advanced solid tumor such as melanoma, head and neck, liver or kidney cancer.

The chain recombines TRBV19 with TRBJ2-1; TRBD2 aligns across 7 bases. The CDR3 runs 16 residues. In germline, CDR1 is LNHDA, CDR2 SQIVND (reference sequence). The V gene end was trimmed by 10 bases and the J gene end by 7 bases; junction bases not matched to a gene: 19. CDR3 in DNA: TGTGCCACCCAGACTAGCAAGGGTCCCTTTTTAAATGAGCAGTTCTTC. It codes for CATQTSKGPFLNEQFF.

In this sample, this clone turned up once. V is TRBV18 and J is TRBJ2-7; TRBD1 agrees at 10 bases. The length of the CDR3 is 16 residues. CDR1 KGHSH and CDR2 LQKENI come from the germline V gene. J lost 4 bases, V lost 2 bases, and 8 bases had no gene match. CDR3 DNA sequence: TGTGCCAGCTCACCAATGGGACCGGGACAGGGGTACGAGCAGTACTTC. As protein: CASSPMGPGQGYEQYF.

The chain joins TRBV7-2 to TRBJ2-7; 9 positions agree with TRBD2. Germline CDR1 is SGHTA and CDR2 is FQGNSA. With 2 bases clipped from V and 1 base from J, the junction kept 3 bases outside the gene matches. The CDR3 has 15 residues. CDR3 residues: CASSLTAGGSYEQYF. CDR3 nucleotides: TGTGCCAGCAGCTTAACCGCGGGAGGGTCCTACGAGCAGTACTTC.

V gene TRBV4-2 combines with J gene TRBJ1-2; D remains unclear. The germline gives CDR1 LGHNA, CDR2 YNFKEQ. The CDR3 is made up of 13 amino acids. V was cut by 4 bases and J by 5 bases, with 11 bases left in between. CDR3 bases: TGTGCCAGCAGCCGAGGAACTGAGTATGGCTACACCTTC. Translated: CASSRGTEYGYTF.

V gene TRBV7-2 combines with J gene TRBJ1-3, with no clear D. CDR1 SGHTA and CDR2 FQGNSA come from the germline V gene. The CDR3 sequence is 16 residues long. The ends were cut back, 2 bases at V and 0 bases at J, with 11 bases in the middle. The CDR3 coding sequence is TGTGCCAGCAGCTTACAGGCGAGCAGCTCTGGAAACACCATATATTTT. It is translated as CASSLQASSSGNTIYF.

The sample holds a few counts of this clone. This sequence joins TRBV5-5 and TRBJ1-1, with a tentative D call TRBD1 (5 bases). Trimming removed 0 bases at V and 1 base at J, with 10 bases between. Germline V gene data show CDR1 as SGHKS and CDR2 as YYEKEE (reference sequence). CDR3 length: 15 residues. The CDR3 coding sequence is TGTGCCAGCAGCTTGGTGGGGCAGGGGAACACTGAAGCTTTCTTT. As protein: CASSLVGQGNTEAFF.

The J gene is TRBJ2-7, the V gene TRBV7-9; D unclear. Looked up from germline, CDR1 is SEHNR and CDR2 is FQNEAQ (reference sequence). CDR3 length equals 12 residues. V lost 6 bases and J lost 1, with 7 bases in between. CDR3 protein: CASSPASYEQYF. CDR3 coding DNA: TGTGCCAGCAGTCCCGCTTCCTACGAGCAGTACTTC.

The rearrangement joins TRBV7-2 to TRBJ2-5, with D possibly being TRBD2 (5 bases). The CDR3 runs 13 residues. CDR1 is SGHTA and CDR2 is FQGNSA in the germline V gene. Deletions cut 5 bases from V and 3 bases from J, with 10 bases between. CDR3 DNA sequence: TGTGCCAGCAGCCCTAGCCGGAAAGAGACCCAGTACTTC. Its translation is CASSPSRKETQYF. Complete variable domain (other parts from reference TRBV7-2 and TRBJ2-5): GAGVSQSPSNKVTEKGKDVELRCDPISGHTALYWYRQSLGQGLEFLIYFQGNSAPDKSGLPSDRFSAERTGGSVSTLTIQRTQQEDSAVYLCASSPSRKETQYFGPGTRLLVL.

The chain joins TRBV7-9 to TRBJ2-5; D may be TRBD2 (6 bases). CDR3 size: 14 residues. CDR1 is SEHNR, CDR2 FQNEAQ, per germline (reference sequence). Trimming took off 5 bases at V and 7 bases at J, with 17 bases between the two ends. The chain's CDR3 is CASSPQTSLVTQYF. CDR3 bases: TGTGCCAGCAGCCCACAGACTAGTCTTGTGACCCAGTACTTC.

This chain uses TRBV5-1 with TRBJ2-2; 8 bases agree with TRBD1. The CDR3 is made up of 17 amino acids. Unmatched junction bases numbered 11, after V lost 2 bases and J lost 5 bases. Germline CDR1 SGHRS, CDR2 YFSETQ. This CDR3 reads CASSLNPGTGRTGELFF. CDR3 nucleotide sequence: TGCGCCAGCAGCTTAAACCCCGGGACAGGCAGGACCGGGGAGCTGTTTTTT. The whole variable domain, remainder taken from reference TRBV5-1 and TRBJ2-2, is KAGVTQTPRYLIKTRGQQVTLSCSPISGHRSVSWYQQTPGQGLQFLFEYFSETQRNKGNFPGRFSGRQFSNSRSEMNVSTLELGDSALYLCASSLNPGTGRTGELFFGEGSRLTVL.